This entry features one T cell receptor (beta chain) sequence. No antigen is known for it. The entry originates in a study of lymphopenia after photon versus proton radiotherapy. General study findings and limits: Oligoclonal CD8+ Temra expansion after nadir drove photon patients' diversity drop. A bigger post-nadir fall in TCR diversity correlated inversely with survival time in deceased patients.

Method: immunoSEQ multiplex PCR; TCRdb's copy keeps in-frame clones and lacks some. The sample has about 83,000 clones; over 70% are singletons. The CDR3 loop spans 16 amino acids. J gave up 5 bases and V 3 bases, and 7 bases lay outside the gene matches. The V gene's germline CDR1 is MGHRA and CDR2 YSYEKL. This sequence originates from a man aged 60 to 69 with pancreatic cancer. The sample was peripheral blood, taken from a patient treated with proton-based radiotherapy. The J gene is TRBJ2-1, the V gene TRBV4-1; 10 bases map to TRBD2. The CDR3 reads CASSQSGTSADNEQFF. In nucleotides, the CDR3 is TGCGCCAGCAGCCAGTCCGGGACTAGCGCCGACAATGAGCAGTTCTTC.